This T cell receptor (beta chain) was observed in a study of T cells after yellow fever vaccination. Per the germline V gene, CDR1 is SGHDN and CDR2 is FVKESK. V lost 0 bases and J 0 bases, leaving 14 bases between the germline ends. The CDR3 covers 18 residues. In making TCR cDNA, 5'RACE template switching added a universal primer site and UMIs to it. TCRdb used MiXCR to reprocess the 5' RACE reads, holding one entry per CDR3 protein. This sample carries roughly 160,000 distinct CDR3 sequences, about a tenth of them seen once, and the ten largest clones take approximately 35%. This clonotype was seen a few times.

The clonotype was recovered from a man in his late teens or twenties who received the YFV17D yellow fever vaccine. The chain links TRBV14 to TRBJ1-4, with D possibly matching TRBD1 (6 bases). The source material was CD8+ T cells sorted from PBMCs, sampled 45 days after the yellow fever booster vaccination. CDR3 coding DNA: TGTGCCAGCAGCCAAGATCCGTACAGGGTGGCAACTAATGAAAAACTGTTTTTT. This sequence encodes CASSQDPYRVATNEKLFF.